This T cell receptor beta chain was obtained from a study of shared clonotypes between healthy human individuals. Naive CD8 cells lacked CD45RO and underwent positive selection for CCR7, leaving out terminally differentiated effector memory CD45RA+ cells. Clones were sequenced by immunoSEQ multiplex PCR, and TCRdb holds only the in-frame ones, with some missing. The repertoire holds around 1.9 million clones, with 93% as singletons. Remarks on this clone: Different DNA sequences within this sample yield the same CDR3.

This CDR3 comprises 12 residues. Trimming took off 0 bases at V and 4 bases at J, with 2 bases between the two ends. In germline, CDR1 is SGHDT, CDR2 YYEEEE. The TCR was taken from a man younger than 35 in good health. Some clones in this sample may be carry-over from other donors' samples. The V and J genes are TRBV5-6 and TRBJ1-3; D remains ambiguous. Sequenced sample: naive CD8+ T cells from PBMCs. CDR3 region: CASSLGGNTIYF. As DNA, the CDR3 is TGTGCCAGCAGCTTGGGCGGAAACACCATATATTTT.